A single T cell receptor (beta chain) is shown here with its context. No antigen is known for it. The data derive from a study of response to subunit inactivated influenza vaccine. Study findings and constraints: The authors put forward the suggestion that each seasonal influenza vaccination may bring in only a limited number of new T cells.

Each CDR3 protein gets one entry after TCRdb re-called the RT-PCR reads with MiXCR. The repertoire holds roughly 620,000 distinct CDR3 sequences, with approximately 10% as singletons. Germline CDR1 DFQATT, CDR2 SNEGSKA (reference sequence). The V and J ends lost 3 bases and 5 bases respectively, with 16 bases between them. The CDR3 has 14 residues. The same data also went into a second study, on T cells expressing NK-cell markers. That report adds: For TCR beta, cDNA was produced by 5'RACE template switching with UMIs. Seven sequenced donors out of eight were HCMV-seropositive, one seronegative. In 5 to 7 donors, dominant CD3+CD56+NKG2C+ clones formed about 1.0-7.5% of CD8+ cells.

Here the sequenced sample was PBMCs from blood, taken on the day of vaccination. This clonotype originated in a man aged 45 to 65 who received an inactivated influenza vaccine. V and J are TRBV20-1 and TRBJ1-2; D may be TRBD1 (5 bases). The CDR3 coding sequence is TGCAGTGCTAGTCCCGGCTTGGGGGAGTATGGCTACACCTTC. It specifies CSASPGLGEYGYTF.